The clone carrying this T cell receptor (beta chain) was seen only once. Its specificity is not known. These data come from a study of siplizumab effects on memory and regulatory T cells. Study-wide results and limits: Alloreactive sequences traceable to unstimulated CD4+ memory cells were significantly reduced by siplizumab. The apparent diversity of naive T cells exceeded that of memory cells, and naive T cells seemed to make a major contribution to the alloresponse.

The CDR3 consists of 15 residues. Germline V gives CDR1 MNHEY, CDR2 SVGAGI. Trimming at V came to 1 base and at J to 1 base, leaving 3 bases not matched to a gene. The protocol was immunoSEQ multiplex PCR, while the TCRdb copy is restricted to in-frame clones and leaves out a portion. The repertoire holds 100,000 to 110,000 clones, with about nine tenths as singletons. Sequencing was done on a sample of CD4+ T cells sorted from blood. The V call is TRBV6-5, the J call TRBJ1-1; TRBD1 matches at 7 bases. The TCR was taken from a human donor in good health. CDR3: CASSYWTGRNTEAFF. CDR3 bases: TGTGCCAGCAGTTACTGGACAGGCCGGAACACTGAAGCTTTCTTT.